This is a list of T cell receptor beta chains from one sample in a study of shared clonotypes between healthy human individuals. Using immunoSEQ multiplex PCR, the repertoire was profiled, and TCRdb retains in-frame clones only, with some absent. Counted here are roughly 680,000 clones, just under 75% occurring once; the ten biggest clones make up around 1.7%. The sequenced sample was memory CD4+ T cells sorted from blood. The origin of the receptors is a woman aged 25 to 39 in good health. Each CDR3 is given with its conserved first and last residue. A D gene is named only where the DNA matches it firmly. Clone sizes are given selectively: once, few, many, or a class where the clone is expanded.

CDR3: CASSFFGRGYSGANVLTF
DNA: TGTGCCAGCAGCTTTTTCGGTCGAGGGTACTCTGGGGCCAACGTCCTGACTTTC
D: NA
J: TRBJ2-6
size: NA
V: TRBV7-9

CDR3: CASSLDRLVMSSGELFF
DNA: TGTGCCAGCAGCTTAGATCGGCTAGTCATGTCTTCGGGGGAGCTGTTTTTT
D: NA
J: TRBJ2-2
size: NA
V: TRBV7-2

CDR3: CASSRAGTGGSPLYGYTF
DNA: TGTGCCAGCAGCAGAGCCGGGACAGGGGGCTCTCCCCTCTATGGCTACACCTTC
D: TRBD1
J: TRBJ1-2
size: NA
V: TRBV5-4

CDR3: CASRRGGRTGGYTF
DNA: TGTGCCAGCAGACGAGGGGGGCGTACTGGCGGCTACACCTTC
D: NA
J: TRBJ1-2
size: NA
V: TRBV13

CDR3: CAWSVYLGFTGELFF
DNA: TGTGCCTGGAGTGTATATTTGGGATTCACCGGGGAGCTGTTTTTT
D: NA
J: TRBJ2-2
size: NA
V: TRBV30

CDR3: CASSLSTGTEAFF
DNA: TGTGCCAGCAGTTTATCAACGGGGACTGAAGCTTTCTTT
D: NA
J: TRBJ1-1
size: once
V: TRBV28

CDR3: CASSRGQTTGELFF
DNA: TGCGCCAGCAGCCGCGGACAGACCACCGGGGAGCTGTTTTTT
D: NA
J: TRBJ2-2
size: NA
V: TRBV5-1

CDR3: CASSLFSLPLEQYF
DNA: TGTGCCAGCAGTTTGTTTTCTCTACCTCTCGAGCAGTACTTC
D: NA
J: TRBJ2-7
size: NA
V: TRBV27

CDR3: CASSPHGESGANVLTF
DNA: TGTGCCAGCAGCCCACACGGAGAATCTGGGGCCAACGTCCTGACTTTC
D: NA
J: TRBJ2-6
size: NA
V: TRBV7-7

CDR3: CATSASGTDTQYF
DNA: TGTGCCACCAGCGCTAGCGGGACAGATACGCAGTATTTT
D: TRBD2
J: TRBJ2-3
size: many
V: TRBV15